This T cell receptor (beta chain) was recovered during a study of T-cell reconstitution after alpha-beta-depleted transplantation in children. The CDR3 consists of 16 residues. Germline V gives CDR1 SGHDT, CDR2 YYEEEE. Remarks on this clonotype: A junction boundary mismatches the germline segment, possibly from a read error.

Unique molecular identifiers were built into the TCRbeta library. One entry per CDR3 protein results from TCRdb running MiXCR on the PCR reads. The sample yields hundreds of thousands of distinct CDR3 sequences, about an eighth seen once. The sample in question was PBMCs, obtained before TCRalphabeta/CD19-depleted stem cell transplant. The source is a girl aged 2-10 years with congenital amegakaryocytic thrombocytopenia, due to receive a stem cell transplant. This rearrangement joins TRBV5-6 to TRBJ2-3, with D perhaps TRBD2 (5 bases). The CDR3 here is CASSLAMAASTDTPYF. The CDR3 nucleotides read TGTGCCAGCAGCTTGGCGATGGCGGCTAGCACAGATACGCCGTATTTT.